The source of this T cell receptor (beta chain) is a study of cytomegalovirus exposure and HLA in healthy donors. Data came from immunoSEQ multiplex PCR; TCRdb stores just in-frame clones and leaves some out. The data contain about 160,000 clones, around 85% of them singletons. This CDR3 is built from 15 residues. CDR1 is SGHTA and CDR2 is FQGNSA in the germline V gene. V lost 6 bases and J lost 1, with 14 bases in between. This clone has just one count. Its antigen is unknown. Overall study findings and caveats: Most TCR sequences were rare, but some public TCRs occurred in many donors. CMV antigen specificity was confirmed in vitro for three CMV-associated chains.

The sample comprised PBMCs. The chain has TRBV7-2 and TRBJ2-3; D possibly corresponds to TRBD1 (6 bases). This TCR derives from a woman aged 30 to 39 in good health and CMV-seronegative. This CDR3 is CASSQGGLGTDTQYF. CDR3 bases: TGTGCCAGCAGTCAAGGGGGTTTGGGCACAGATACGCAGTATTTT. Using reference TRBV7-2 and TRBJ2-3 for the parts outside the CDR3, the full variable domain is GAGVSQSPSNKVTEKGKDVELRCDPISGHTALYWYRQSLGQGLEFLIYFQGNSAPDKSGLPSDRFSAERTGGSVSTLTIQRTQQEDSAVYLCASSQGGLGTDTQYFGPGTRLTVL.